The 5 T cell receptor beta chains in this list originate from one sample, sequenced in a study of blood T cell repertoires in COVID-19. Using immunoSEQ multiplex PCR, the repertoire was profiled, and TCRdb retains in-frame clones only, with some absent. Of 120,000 or so clones listed, about 74% are singletons. What was sequenced was peripheral blood. The source is a man aged 60 to 75 with acute or convalescent COVID-19.

The V gene is TRBV6-5, the J gene TRBJ1-1; 9 bases match TRBD1. The germline V gene encodes CDR1 MNHEY and CDR2 SVGAGI. This CDR3 has 12 amino acids. V lost 6 bases to trimming and J lost 11 bases; unmatched junction nucleotides: 7. Written as DNA, the CDR3 is TGTGCCAGCAGCCTACAGGGGGCGAGGGCTTTCTTT. Amino acids: CASSLQGARAFF.

This chain joins TRBV6-5 and TRBJ1-1; D gene ambiguous. V gave up 7 bases and J gave up 2 bases, with 17 bases separating them. Germline CDR1 reads MNHEY; CDR2 reads SVGAGI. The CDR3 is 15 amino acids. The CDR3 reads CASISGMSSNTEAFF. CDR3 DNA sequence: TGTGCCAGCATTAGCGGTATGAGCTCCAACACTGAAGCTTTCTTT.

The chain employs TRBV19 and TRBJ2-4, with 11 bases matching TRBD2. Germline CDR1 and CDR2: LNHDA and SQIVND (reference sequence). This CDR3 has 13 amino acids. J lost 7 bases, V lost 7 bases, and 3 bases had no gene match. The CDR3 DNA reads TGTGCCAGTACCTTAGCGGGGGGGAACATTCAGTACTTC. This codes for CASTLAGGNIQYF.

The CDR3 DNA sequence: TGCGCCAGCAGCCCCCAGGGGAGAGGGGCCAACGTCCTGACTTTC. Protein: CASSPQGRGANVLTF. This chain links TRBV4-1 with TRBJ2-6; weak D call: TRBD1 (6 bases). V lost 4 bases and J lost 4, with 11 bases in between. Germline CDR1 is MGHRA and CDR2 is YSYEKL. The CDR3 runs to 15 residues.

V and J are TRBV3-1 (or the pseudogene TRBV3-2) and TRBJ1-1, with 7 bases identical to TRBD1. Germline CDR1 reads LGHDT; CDR2 reads YNNKEL (reference sequence). The junction had 10 bases not matched to a gene; V was cut back by 5 bases and J by 10 bases. The CDR3 extends over 13 amino acids. This CDR3 is CASSGDTGVSAFF. CDR3 in DNA: TGTGCCAGCAGCGGGGATACAGGGGTGTCAGCTTTCTTT.